This TCR beta chain appears in the sequencing data of a study of CD8 T cells in ankylosing spondylitis. Study-wide results and limits: Those disease-linked clones were CD8+; they were also relatively rare in peripheral blood. Several of the motif variants were reported before in synovial fluid and blood from reactive arthritis. It appeared that ankylosing spondylitis blood was characterized by a TCR beta motif of several highly homologous variants.

V was clipped by 6 bases and J by 11 bases, with 8 bases between them. Germline V gene data show CDR1 as ENHRY and CDR2 as SYGVKD. This CDR3 contains 10 residues. This clonotype was recorded at least ten times. Antigen: not known. A quantitative 5'-RACE method, one with molecular barcodes, was used to make TCR beta libraries. A single record per CDR3 protein comes from TCRdb applying MiXCR to the 5' RACE reads. Seen here are 210,000 or so distinct CDR3 sequences, roughly 8.2% observed once, and the top ten hold about 5%. The sample consisted of blood, either unsorted or a sorted T cell fraction (not recorded which). This chain links TRBV10-3 with TRBJ1-3, with no clear D. This clonotype was obtained from a female donor with ankylosing spondylitis or in good health (not recorded which). The CDR3 DNA sequence: TGTGCCATCAGAGCAGATTCCATATATTTT. The encoded protein is CAIRADSIYF.